This is a list of T cell receptor beta chains from one sample in a study of blood T cell repertoires in COVID-19. Sequencing used immunoSEQ multiplex PCR; TCRdb keeps in-frame clones, though not all of them. The profile shows more than 110,000 clones, more than 75% of them singletons. Sequenced sample: PBMCs or T cells enriched from blood (not recorded which). These receptors all stem from a woman aged 45-59 years who had recovered from COVID-19. Each CDR3 is given with its conserved first and last residue. A D gene is named only where the DNA matches it firmly. Size tells how often a clone was seen (once, few, many) or the class of an expanded clone, and some rows leave it out.

v_gene	abundance	j_gene	d_gene	CDR3nt	CDR3aa
TRBV6-4	many	TRBJ2-3	TRBD2	TGTGCCAGCAGTGACTCTAGCGGGGGGGCAGATACGCAGTATTTT	CASSDSSGGADTQYF
TRBV4-1	NA	TRBJ2-5	TRBD1	TGCGCCAGCAGCCTTCGGGCAGGGGGTCAAGAAGAGACCCAGTACTTC	CASSLRAGGQEETQYF
TRBV3-1/TRBV3-2	few	TRBJ1-1	TRBD1	TGTGCCAGCAGCCAATGGACAGGTGGGAACACTGAAGCTTTCTTT	CASSQWTGGNTEAFF
TRBV5-1	NA	TRBJ1-3	TRBD1	TGCGCCAGCAGTATCGGGACAGGGCTCTCTGGAAACACCATATATTTT	CASSIGTGLSGNTIYF
TRBV11-3	NA	TRBJ2-3	NA	TGTGCCAGCAGCTTCCGTCTAGCCCGCACAGATACGCAGTATTTT	CASSFRLARTDTQYF
TRBV19	few	TRBJ1-6	NA	TGTGCCAGTAGTATGCAGGAGGCACCCCTCCACTTT	CASSMQEAPLHF
TRBV3-1/TRBV3-2	NA	TRBJ2-2	TRBD2	TGTGCCAGCAGCGAGGGGAGGGCCACTGGGGAGCTGTTTTTT	CASSEGRATGELFF
TRBV5-6	NA	TRBJ1-2	NA	TGTGCCAGCAGCGTTGACATTTCCTATGGCTACACCTTC	CASSVDISYGYTF
TRBV7-8	NA	TRBJ1-1	TRBD1	TGTGCCAGCAGCCTATACCGGGACAGGGGTACTGAAGCTTTCTTT	CASSLYRDRGTEAFF
TRBV5-1	NA	TRBJ2-3	TRBD2	TGCGCCAGCAGCGCGGGGGACAGCACAGATACGCAGTATTTT	CASSAGDSTDTQYF
TRBV6-1	medium-sized	TRBJ2-7	NA	TGTGCCAGCAGTGAAGGGCAGGGGCACTCCTACGAGCAGTACTTC	CASSEGQGHSYEQYF
TRBV30	NA	TRBJ2-3	TRBD2	TGTGCCTGGAGTGTACAGCTAGCGGGGAGCACAGATACGCAGTATTTT	CAWSVQLAGSTDTQYF
TRBV28	NA	TRBJ2-4	TRBD1	TGTGCCAGCAGCTCGACAGGGATAGGGGCCAAAAACATTCAGTACTTC	CASSSTGIGAKNIQYF
TRBV7-3	few	TRBJ1-6	NA	TGTGCCAGCAGCTTAGAAGCGGGACGGCTCTATAATTCACCCCTCCACTTT	CASSLEAGRLYNSPLHF
TRBV6-2/TRBV6-3	NA	TRBJ1-2	NA	TGTGCCAGCAGCCGACGACATGATGGGGGCTACACCTTC	CASSRRHDGGYTF
TRBV5-6	once	TRBJ2-1	NA	TGTGCCAGCAGGGGACTCCGGAGGAACTACAATGAGCAGTTCTTC	CASRGLRRNYNEQFF
TRBV27	NA	TRBJ1-2	TRBD1	TGTGCCAGCAGTTTCCTCTCCGACAGGGGTGACTATGGCTACACCTTC	CASSFLSDRGDYGYTF
TRBV19	NA	TRBJ1-6	NA	TGTGCCAGTAGTAATGGAGGGGTTTCACCCCTCCACTTT	CASSNGGVSPLHF
TRBV9	NA	TRBJ1-6	TRBD1	TGTGCCAGCAGCGGTGGGACAGGGGGCATAAGTTCACCCCTCCACTTT	CASSGGTGGISSPLHF
TRBV6-6	NA	TRBJ2-7	TRBD2	TGTGCCAGCAGTTACCCCGGGGGGGGCTCATACGAGCAGTACTTC	CASSYPGGGSYEQYF
TRBV5-1	NA	TRBJ1-4	TRBD1	TGCGCCAGCAGCTTCCAGGGGGCTGAAAAACTGTTTTTT	CASSFQGAEKLFF
TRBV5-6	few	TRBJ1-6	TRBD1	TGTGCCAGCAGCCAGGGGGCTGGGGATTCACCCCTCCACTTT	CASSQGAGDSPLHF
TRBV3-1/TRBV3-2	NA	TRBJ2-7	NA	TGTGCCAGCAGCCAAGGGACTACCTACTCCTACGAGCAGTACTTC	CASSQGTTYSYEQYF